Listed below are T cell receptor beta chains from one sample, sequenced in a study of CD8+CD57+ T cells in acquired aplastic anemia. One entry per CDR3 protein results from TCRdb running MiXCR on the reads. Of some 170,000 distinct CDR3 sequences listed, more than 45% are singletons. The material sequenced was sorted CD4+, CD8+, or CD8+CD57+ T cells (not recorded which) from PBMCs. The receptors here all came from a human donor with aplastic anemia. CDR3s include the opening cysteine and the closing phenylalanine or tryptophan. D genes are given only for firm matches. Clone size is shown for a subset of rows, as once, few, many or a class of expanded clone.

clone size,V gene,J gene,D gene,CDR3 protein,CDR3 DNA
.,TRBV2,TRBJ1-6,.,CAGGGSPLHF,TGTGCCGGGGGGGGTTCACCCCTCCACTTT
.,TRBV24-1,TRBJ2-1,.,CATSDFEGDPGYNEQFF,TGTGCCACCAGTGATTTTGAAGGGGACCCAGGTTACAATGAGCAGTTCTTC
many,TRBV6-1,TRBJ2-1,TRBD2,CASSASGTTNEQFF,TGTGCCAGCAGTGCCAGCGGGACCACGAATGAGCAGTTCTTC
.,TRBV25-1,TRBJ2-7,.,CASSELRDNYEQYF,TGTGCCAGCAGTGAATTAAGGGACAACTACGAGCAGTACTTC
.,TRBV15,TRBJ2-5,TRBD1,CATSRVGRRDREETQYF,TGTGCCACCAGCAGAGTTGGCAGAAGGGACAGAGAAGAGACCCAGTACTTC
.,TRBV6-5,TRBJ1-2,.,CASSYMSAGGYTF,TGTGCCAGCAGTTACATGTCCGCTGGAGGCTACACCTTC
many,TRBV7-7,TRBJ2-3,.,CASSLSLVDTQYF,TGTGCCAGCAGCTTGAGTCTGGTGGATACGCAGTATTTT
.,TRBV6-1,TRBJ2-3,TRBD1,CASSGGTGGPTDTQYF,TGTGCCAGCAGTGGAGGGACAGGGGGCCCCACAGATACGCAGTATTTT
.,TRBV2,TRBJ2-7,TRBD2,CASSGLAGHYEQYF,TGTGCCAGCAGTGGACTAGCGGGGCACTACGAGCAGTACTTC
.,TRBV24-1,TRBJ2-7,.,CATGGIEGDEQYF,TGTGCCACCGGCGGTATAGAGGGGGACGAGCAGTACTTC
.,TRBV29-1,TRBJ1-1,.,CSVRPGPQDAEAFF,TGCAGCGTTAGACCGGGCCCTCAGGACGCTGAAGCTTTCTTT
few,TRBV20-1,TRBJ2-2,.,CSARRQGNTGELFF,TGCAGTGCCAGACGGCAGGGGAACACCGGGGAGCTGTTTTTT
many,TRBV20-1,TRBJ2-7,TRBD1,CSARRWTGYEQYF,TGCAGTGCTAGGAGGTGGACAGGGTACGAGCAGTACTTC
.,TRBV6-1,TRBJ2-2,.,CATLREGWGGELFF,TGTGCCACCTTAAGAGAAGGGTGGGGCGGGGAGCTGTTTTTT
.,TRBV10-3,TRBJ1-5,.,CAISEQGFSNQPQHF,TGTGCCATCAGTGAACAAGGGTTTAGCAATCAGCCCCAGCATTTT
many,TRBV12-3/TRBV12-4,TRBJ1-5,TRBD1,CASSHPGQGANQPQHF,TGTGCCAGCAGCCACCCGGGACAGGGGGCCAATCAGCCCCAGCATTTT
.,TRBV15,TRBJ2-5,TRBD1,CATSSVWTGGGETQYF,TGTGCCACCAGCAGCGTTTGGACAGGGGGCGGCGAGACCCAGTACTTC
.,TRBV18,TRBJ2-1,TRBD2,CASSPPAGGSNEQFF,TGTGCCAGCTCACCACCCGCGGGGGGGAGTAATGAGCAGTTCTTC
once,TRBV7-3,TRBJ1-6,TRBD1,CASSAMGDRNSPLHF,TGTGCCAGCAGCGCCATGGGGGACAGAAATTCACCCCTCCACTTT
few,TRBV6-5,TRBJ1-5,.,CASSYSRVGRDNQPQHF,TGTGCCAGCAGTTACTCGAGAGTGGGACGGGACAATCAGCCCCAGCATTTT
.,TRBV6-2/TRBV6-3,TRBJ2-3,.,CASSYSGGADTQYF,TGTGCCAGCAGTTACTCCGGTGGGGCAGATACGCAGTATTTT
.,TRBV24-1,TRBJ2-5,.,CATSETDQETQYF,TGTGCCACCAGTGAGACAGATCAAGAGACCCAGTACTTC
many,TRBV7-6,TRBJ2-7,.,CASSLSWGSGDRFYEQYF,TGTGCCAGCAGCTTATCGTGGGGCAGCGGGGACAGGTTCTACGAGCAGTACTTC
many,TRBV2,TRBJ2-6,.,CASSELQGSGANVLTF,TGTGCCAGCAGTGAACTTCAGGGCTCTGGGGCCAACGTCCTGACTTTC
many,TRBV9,TRBJ2-3,TRBD2,CASSVGGWEYTQYF,TGTGCCAGCTCCGTGGGGGGGTGGGAATATACGCAGTATTTT
.,TRBV7-9,TRBJ1-1,.,CASSSRDTEAFF,TGTGCCAGCAGCTCTCGGGACACTGAAGCTTTCTTT
.,TRBV10-1,TRBJ2-2,.,CTSAGTNTGELFF,TGCACCAGTGCAGGGACGAACACTGGGGAGCTGTTTTTT
.,TRBV2,TRBJ1-5,.,CASTLSEARRPQHF,TGTGCCAGCACCCTTTCAGAGGCCCGACGGCCCCAGCATTTT
.,TRBV2,TRBJ1-5,.,CASSEGGADNQPQHF,TGTGCCAGCAGTGAAGGAGGGGCGGACAATCAGCCCCAGCATTTT
many,TRBV20-1,TRBJ1-3,.,CSARNGAKTINSGNTIYF,TGCAGTGCTAGAAATGGGGCCAAAACAATAAACTCTGGAAACACCATATATTTT
many,TRBV7-3,TRBJ2-4,.,CASSLTGSGKNIQYF,TGTGCCAGCAGCTTAACTGGTTCAGGGAAAAACATTCAGTACTTC
many,TRBV29-1,TRBJ2-5,.,CSVVPSSPSETQYF,TGCAGCGTTGTTCCCTCCTCCCCTAGTGAGACCCAGTACTTC
medium-sized,TRBV7-8,TRBJ2-7,.,CASSSHTGYEQYF,TGTGCCAGCAGCTCCCATACGGGGTACGAGCAGTACTTC
many,TRBV12-3/TRBV12-4,TRBJ2-1,TRBD1,CASSIDRVNEQFF,TGTGCCAGCAGTATAGACAGGGTAAATGAGCAGTTCTTC
.,TRBV7-9,TRBJ2-1,.,CASSDQRQNEQFF,TGTGCCAGCAGCGACCAACGTCAAAATGAGCAGTTCTTC
.,TRBV24-1,TRBJ2-1,.,CATSDPAGTGGEQFF,TGTGCCACCAGTGACCCCGCCGGGACCGGAGGTGAGCAGTTCTTC
many,TRBV5-4,TRBJ2-5,TRBD2,CASSARLAGGQETQYF,TGTGCCAGCAGCGCCAGACTAGCGGGGGGCCAAGAGACCCAGTACTTC
.,TRBV10-3,TRBJ2-7,.,CAVNRGGEQYF,TGTGCCGTCAACAGGGGAGGGGAGCAGTACTTC
many,TRBV6-1,TRBJ1-1,.,CASRLSENTEAFF,TGTGCCAGTCGACTCAGCGAGAACACTGAAGCTTTCTTT
many,TRBV3-1,TRBJ2-1,TRBD2,CASSPPRSGGGNEQFF,TGTGCCAGCAGCCCCCCCCGAAGCGGGGGGGGAAATGAGCAGTTCTTC
many,TRBV6-1,TRBJ1-1,.,CASSEALGNTEAFF,TGTGCCAGCAGTGAAGCGCTGGGGAACACTGAAGCTTTCTTT
many,TRBV20-1,TRBJ2-4,.,CSASVQLAKNIQYF,TGCAGTGCTAGTGTACAGCTAGCCAAAAACATTCAGTACTTC
few,TRBV10-3,TRBJ2-7,.,CAILGTELYEQYF,TGTGCCATCCTGGGGACGGAACTCTACGAGCAGTACTTC
many,TRBV7-2,TRBJ1-6,.,CASSLVWGDPLHF,TGTGCCAGCAGCTTAGTGTGGGGGGACCCCCTCCACTTT
.,TRBV15,TRBJ2-7,.,CATSRGGGQSSYEQYF,TGTGCCACCAGCAGAGGGGGGGGACAATCCTCCTACGAGCAGTACTTC